The following is a T cell receptor beta chain sequence with its context. The CDR3 is made up of 13 amino acids. J lost 6 bases, V lost 5 bases, and 7 bases had no gene match. CDR1 is SGHRS, CDR2 YFSETQ, per germline. The sample belongs to a study of blood T cell repertoires in COVID-19. TCRdb keeps only in-frame clones here, not all; method: immunoSEQ multiplex PCR. Of approximately 210,000 clones listed, 84% are singletons. The sequence came from a woman aged 45-60 years with active or convalescent COVID-19. The rearrangement links TRBV5-1 to TRBJ1-2, with 7 nucleotides matching TRBD1. Sequencing used peripheral blood. DNA for the CDR3: TGCGCCAGCAGAACGACAGGGCCTAATGGCTACACCTTC. This encodes CASRTTGPNGYTF.